This TCR beta chain was identified during a study of identifying expanded T cells in peripheral blood. Study results and caveats: Clone count variance between approximately two-week samples rose with total template count.

Some clones are missing from TCRdb's copy, which holds only in-frame ones; the method was immunoSEQ multiplex PCR. The sample consists of around 100,000 clones, about nine tenths of them appearing once. CDR1 is SEHNR and CDR2 is FQNEAQ in the germline V gene (reference sequence). V was cut by 5 bases and J by 2 bases, with 18 bases left in between. The CDR3 loop spans 16 amino acids. During the collection period, no donor immune events like infections were recorded. Comment on this clone: Its antigen is unknown.

This chain connects TRBV7-9 to TRBJ1-2; perhaps TRBD1 as D (6 bases). The material sequenced was blood. This sequence originates from a person between 18 and 75 years old in good health. CDR3 loop: CASSPSTYGTNYGYTF. CDR3 in DNA: TGTGCCAGCAGCCCCAGCACGTACGGGACAAACTATGGCTACACCTTC. Combining the CDR3 with reference TRBV7-9 and TRBJ1-2 gives the whole variable domain DTGVSQNPRHKITKRGQNVTFRCDPISEHNRLYWYRQTLGQGPEFLTYFQNEAQLEKSRLLSDRFSAERPKGSFSTLEIQRTEQGDSAMYLCASSPSTYGTNYGYTFGSGTRLTVV.